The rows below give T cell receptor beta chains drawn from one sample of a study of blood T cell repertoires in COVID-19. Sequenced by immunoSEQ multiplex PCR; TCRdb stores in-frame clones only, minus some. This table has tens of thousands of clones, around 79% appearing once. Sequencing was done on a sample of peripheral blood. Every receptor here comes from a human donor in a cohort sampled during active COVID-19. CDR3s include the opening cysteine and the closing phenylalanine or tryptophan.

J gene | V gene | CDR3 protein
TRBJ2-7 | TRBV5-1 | CASSPTAGGSYEQYF
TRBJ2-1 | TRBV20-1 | CSASLAGVVYEQFF
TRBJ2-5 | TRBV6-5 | CASSWASGRVETQYF
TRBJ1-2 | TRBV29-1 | CSVDSRGDSFGYTF
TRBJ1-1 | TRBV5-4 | CASSPRWGGDTEAFF
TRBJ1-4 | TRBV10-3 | CASSQQGATNEKLFF
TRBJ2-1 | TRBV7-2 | CASSLAPGSAGGYEQFF
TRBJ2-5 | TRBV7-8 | CASSLARLETQYF
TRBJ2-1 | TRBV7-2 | CASTPDYHGGNEQFF
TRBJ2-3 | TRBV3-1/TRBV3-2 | CASSQGLGGTDTQYF
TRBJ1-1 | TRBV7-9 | CASSVMNTEAFF